What follows is one T cell receptor beta chain and its context. The CDR3 is 13 amino acids. Per the germline V gene, CDR1 is SNHLY and CDR2 is FYNNEI. V lost 5 bases to trimming and J lost 4 bases, with 9 bases between them. PCR primers comprised 60 Vbeta and 13 Jbeta primers. Clones were read by immunoSEQ multiplex PCR, and TCRdb kept only the in-frame ones, dropping some. The table has roughly 150,000 clones, about 85% seen once. This specimen belongs to a study of cytomegalovirus exposure and HLA in healthy donors. The chain uses TRBV2 and TRBJ2-1, with D unclear. The receptor was isolated from a man aged 25-40 years in good health and CMV-seropositive. Sequenced sample: PBMCs. The CDR3 region has the DNA TGTGCCAGCAGTTGGTTAGAGTACAATGAGCAGTTCTTC. It translates to CASSWLEYNEQFF. Looking up the rest from reference TRBV2 and TRBJ2-1 gives the full variable domain: EPEVTQTPSHQVTQMGQEVILRCVPISNHLYFYWYRQILGQKVEFLVSFYNNEISEKSEIFDDQFSVERPDGSNFTLKIRSTKLEDSAMYFCASSWLEYNEQFFGPGTRLTVL.